These T cell receptor beta chains were read from a single sample in a study of regulatory dendritic cells for organ transplantation. Only in-frame clones appear in the TCRdb table, and some are missing; sequencing was by immunoSEQ multiplex PCR. The sample shows around 20,000 clones, about 80% of them seen only once. Sequencing input: memory CD4+ T cells from blood. Receptors were obtained from a human donor in good health. CDR3s include the opening cysteine and the closing phenylalanine or tryptophan. The D gene is left open where the match is weak. Some rows mark clone size as missing; the rest say once, few, many or name a class of expanded clone.

J,size,D,V,CDR3,DNA
TRBJ2-3,-,-,TRBV2,CASSEGRGLGDTQYF,TGTGCCAGCAGTGAGGGGAGAGGACTCGGAGATACGCAGTATTTT
TRBJ2-2,-,-,TRBV7-2,CASTSVGGAGELFF,TGTGCCAGCACCTCAGTGGGGGGAGCCGGGGAGCTGTTTTTT
TRBJ1-1,-,TRBD1,TRBV6-6,CASSRRDSEAFF,TGTGCCAGCAGTCGCCGGGACAGCGAAGCTTTCTTT
TRBJ2-1,-,TRBD2,TRBV27,CASSSGTSVNEQFF,TGTGCCAGCAGTTCGGGGACTAGCGTAAATGAGCAGTTCTTC
TRBJ2-3,-,-,TRBV18,CASSGGTSTDTQYF,TGTGCCAGCTCAGGGGGGACTAGCACAGATACGCAGTATTTT
TRBJ2-3,-,TRBD2,TRBV6-5,CASKDSGGATDTQYF,TGTGCCAGCAAAGATAGCGGGGGGGCCACAGATACGCAGTATTTT
TRBJ2-7,-,-,TRBV11-2,CASSHKEDYEQYF,TGTGCCAGCAGTCATAAAGAGGACTACGAGCAGTACTTC
TRBJ2-4,-,TRBD2,TRBV19,CASSLRTSGGLNIQYF,TGTGCCAGTAGTCTCAGGACTAGCGGGGGGTTAAACATTCAGTACTTC
TRBJ2-2,-,TRBD1,TRBV18,CASSPIRGREAGELFF,TGTGCCAGCTCACCAATCAGGGGGCGCGAGGCCGGGGAGCTGTTTTTT
TRBJ1-2,-,TRBD1,TRBV20-1,CSGDREGGYTF,TGCAGTGGGGACAGGGAGGGTGGCTACACCTTC
TRBJ2-2,-,TRBD2,TRBV6-4,CASSPGGASTGELFF,TGTGCCAGCAGTCCCGGGGGGGCGAGCACCGGGGAGCTGTTTTTT
TRBJ2-2,-,TRBD2,TRBV7-2,CASSLGRGGNTGELFF,TGTGCCAGCAGCTTAGGGCGGGGGGGCAACACCGGGGAGCTGTTTTTT
TRBJ2-5,-,TRBD2,TRBV6-1,CASRLAPLWSETQYF,TGTGCCAGCAGACTAGCGCCCCTTTGGAGTGAGACCCAGTACTTC
TRBJ2-1,-,-,TRBV5-6,CASRRGGLSYNEQFF,TGTGCCAGCAGACGTGGCGGTCTTTCCTACAATGAGCAGTTCTTC
TRBJ2-1,-,-,TRBV29-1,CSVGQGGYNEQFF,TGCAGCGTTGGGCAGGGCGGTTACAATGAGCAGTTCTTC
TRBJ2-3,-,TRBD2,TRBV27,CASSRPSGGFYTQYF,TGTGCCAGCAGTCGGCCTAGCGGGGGCTTCTATACGCAGTATTTT
TRBJ2-7,few,-,TRBV7-2,CASSFYSAGRDEQYF,TGTGCCAGCAGCTTTTACTCGGCAGGGCGCGACGAGCAGTACTTC
TRBJ1-2,-,-,TRBV28,CASSVPRDGYTF,TGTGCCAGCAGTGTCCCCAGGGATGGCTACACCTTC
TRBJ2-5,-,-,TRBV7-8,CASSLQETQYF,TGTGCCAGCAGCCTGCAAGAGACCCAGTACTTC
TRBJ2-1,-,TRBD1,TRBV6-6,CASSSRGHDEQFF,TGTGCCAGCAGTTCCAGGGGGCACGATGAGCAGTTCTTC
TRBJ2-7,-,TRBD2,TRBV5-6,CASSFLAGGLREQYF,TGTGCCAGCAGCTTCCTCGCGGGGGGGCTCCGGGAGCAGTACTTC
TRBJ2-7,-,-,TRBV18,CASSPSYNSGYEQYF,TGTGCCAGCTCACCTTCTTATAATAGCGGCTACGAGCAGTACTTC
TRBJ2-1,-,TRBD2,TRBV18,CASSPPGALIGGESYNEQFF,TGTGCCAGCTCACCACCGGGCGCCCTGATCGGGGGGGAGTCCTACAATGAGCAGTTCTTC
TRBJ1-5,-,-,TRBV7-2,CASSLGQWNQPQHF,TGTGCCAGCAGCCTGGGACAATGGAATCAGCCCCAGCATTTT
TRBJ1-1,-,-,TRBV7-2,CASSFRQNTEAFF,TGTGCCAGCAGCTTCAGACAGAACACTGAAGCTTTCTTT
TRBJ2-7,few,TRBD2,TRBV11-2,CASSLGGGGVYEQYF,TGTGCCAGCAGCTTAGGCGGGGGGGGTGTCTACGAGCAGTACTTC
TRBJ2-2,few,TRBD1,TRBV4-1,CASSQGQGRTGELFF,TGCGCCAGCAGCCAAGGACAGGGTCGGACCGGGGAGCTGTTTTTT
TRBJ2-2,-,-,TRBV19,CASSNLRGTGELFF,TGTGCCAGTAGTAATCTTAGGGGGACCGGGGAGCTGTTTTTT
TRBJ1-5,-,TRBD1,TRBV5-1,CASRPTTGDSNQPQHF,TGCGCCAGCAGGCCGACCACAGGGGATAGCAATCAGCCCCAGCATTTT
TRBJ1-3,-,-,TRBV2,CASKVGHDLSSGNTIYF,TGTGCCAGCAAGGTCGGACACGACCTTTCCTCTGGAAACACCATATATTTT
TRBJ1-1,once,TRBD1,TRBV5-4,CASSTGTERNTEAFF,TGTGCCAGCAGCACCGGGACAGAGAGAAACACTGAAGCTTTCTTT
TRBJ1-5,few,-,TRBV19,CASSGGVGQPQHF,TGTGCCAGTTCGGGAGGGGTAGGTCAGCCCCAGCATTTT
TRBJ1-2,-,-,TRBV2,CASSEIRLPDYGYTF,TGTGCCAGCAGTGAAATCAGGCTCCCTGACTATGGCTACACCTTC
TRBJ1-2,few,TRBD1,TRBV2,CASRKTGGSNYGYTF,TGTGCCAGCAGGAAAACAGGGGGCTCAAACTATGGCTACACCTTC
TRBJ1-4,-,TRBD1,TRBV7-2,CASSLAGTGVNEKLFF,TGTGCCAGCAGCTTAGCTGGGACAGGGGTAAATGAAAAACTGTTTTTT
TRBJ1-1,-,-,TRBV10-3,CAISAAGNTEAFF,TGTGCCATCAGTGCGGCAGGCAACACTGAAGCTTTCTTT
TRBJ2-5,few,-,TRBV7-2,CASSATGPQETQYF,TGTGCCAGCAGTGCGACAGGACCCCAAGAGACCCAGTACTTC
TRBJ1-3,-,-,TRBV5-1,CASSQTATAGRGNTIYF,TGCGCCAGCAGTCAAACAGCCACGGCAGGGAGGGGAAACACCATATATTTT
TRBJ2-5,few,TRBD2,TRBV7-2,CASSSASGDAETQYF,TGTGCCAGCAGCTCCGCTAGCGGGGATGCGGAGACCCAGTACTTC
TRBJ1-2,-,TRBD1,TRBV5-4,CAGSGETGGWGGYTF,TGTGCCGGCAGCGGTGAAACAGGGGGCTGGGGTGGCTACACCTTC
TRBJ2-2,once,TRBD1,TRBV11-1,CASSPRPGTGGGTGELFF,TGTGCCAGCAGCCCTCGACCCGGGACAGGGGGCGGCACCGGGGAGCTGTTTTTT
TRBJ1-1,-,TRBD1,TRBV23-1,CASSQGGGQGNLNTEAFF,TGCGCCAGCAGTCAAGGCGGGGGACAGGGGAATTTGAACACTGAAGCTTTCTTT
TRBJ2-3,-,TRBD2,TRBV6-6,CASSYSLAGATDTQYF,TGTGCCAGCAGTTACTCACTAGCGGGGGCCACAGATACGCAGTATTTT
TRBJ2-3,-,-,TRBV6-5,CASSQLDTQYF,TGTGCCAGCAGTCAACTAGATACGCAGTATTTT
TRBJ2-1,-,-,TRBV19,CASSSGQWSYNEQFF,TGTGCCAGTAGTAGCGGACAGTGGTCCTACAATGAGCAGTTCTTC
TRBJ1-2,-,-,TRBV19,CAASSPLGSGDYGYTF,TGTGCCGCCAGTAGTCCCTTGGGTAGCGGTGACTATGGCTACACCTTC
TRBJ1-1,-,-,TRBV13,CASRPSVTPYTEAFF,TGTGCCAGCAGGCCCTCCGTTACACCTTACACTGAAGCTTTCTTT